A selection of T cell receptor beta chains follows, all from one sample in a study of blood T cells in healthy people across ages. TCRdb analysed the 5' RACE reads with MiXCR anew, one entry per CDR3 protein. Among 700,000 to 850,000 distinct CDR3 sequences listed, 53% were seen once. Sequencing input: blood. The receptors here all came from an elderly man in good health. Each CDR3 is given with its conserved first and last residue.

>TRBV24-1|NA
CATSDPGPGLENIQYF
>TRBV7-2|TRBJ2-7
CASSPSGGPYEQYF
>TRBV20-1|TRBJ2-3
CSARDRVLAGTDTQYF
>TRBV7-6|TRBJ1-1
CAGSLGENTEAFF
>TRBV12-5|TRBJ2-4
CASGLVPQSAGPANIQYF
>TRBV4-1|TRBJ2-5
CASSHPGGTLRVETQYF
>TRBV5-6|TRBJ2-7
CASSLGWESAYF
>TRBV29-1|TRBJ2-5
CSAGQGVGETQYF
>TRBV20-1|TRBJ1-5
CSIRRGAGSQPQHF
>TRBV3-1|TRBJ2-3
CASSHGDARDTQYF
>TRBV7-3|TRBJ2-6
CASSLTGGGAGANVLTF